This T cell receptor beta chain is drawn from a study of blood T cell repertoires in COVID-19. Study-wide context: Sites in the United States, Italy and Spain provided acute and convalescent COVID-19 samples. Sample material is recorded as cDNA or gDNA derived from T cells, B-cell-depleted T cells, or PBMCs.

CDR1 is SGHRS and CDR2 is YFSETQ in the germline V gene. With 2 bases removed from V and 0 bases from J, the gap between germline ends came to 11 bases. CDR3 length: 15 amino acids. Here immunoSEQ multiplex PCR was the method, and the copy in TCRdb shows in-frame clones only, minus some. The sample holds 110,000 to 150,000 clones; about 80% are singletons and the top ten take approximately 6%. This clone was counted between two and nine times. This clonotype originated in a woman in her forties or fifties who had recovered from COVID-19. This rearrangement joins TRBV5-1 to TRBJ1-1; D gene uncertain. Sequenced: PBMCs or T cells enriched from blood (not recorded which). CDR3 protein: CASSLQPFMNTEAFF. The CDR3, as DNA: TGCGCCAGCAGCTTACAACCATTCATGAACACTGAAGCTTTCTTT.